The present TCR beta chain was sequenced within a study of blood T cell repertoires in COVID-19. Study summary: The United States, Italy and Spain were the sources of the acute and convalescent COVID-19 samples. PBMCs, B-cell-depleted T cells, or T cells were the source of the cDNA or gDNA that made up the material.

In germline, CDR1 is SQVTM, CDR2 ANQGSEA. This CDR3 is built from 12 residues. Trimming took off 6 bases at V and 5 bases at J, with 13 bases between the two ends. Authors' data handling: Amplification of reference gene primers provided the estimated nucleated cell counts. The data were produced by immunoSEQ multiplex PCR, yet TCRdb's version contains in-frame clones alone and is incomplete. That table furnishes V, J and clone size, whereas the DNA furnished D and trimming. Altogether over 350,000 clones are present, roughly 90% being singletons, with the ten largest covering about 4.5%. The source material was peripheral blood. This sequence originates from a woman aged 25 to 45 with acute or convalescent COVID-19. The chain joins TRBV29-1 to TRBJ2-5; maybe TRBD1 (6 bases). The CDR3, as DNA: TGCAGCGTCGAGACAGGTGGTGAGACCCAGTACTTC. Translation gives CSVETGGETQYF.